Each of the 19 T cell receptor beta chains below was sequenced from the same sample in a study of metastatic and nonmetastatic thyroid tumors (dated by TCRdb to 2018 to 2020). Library preparation used PCR. TCRdb lists the instrument as Illumina HiSeq 4000. The raw public reads went through TCRdb reprocessing: fastp at Q25, MiXCR clone calling, in-frame beta chains kept. The sample records approximately 21,000 clones, roughly 22% of which are singletons. The ten largest clones add up to 25% to 35% of the sample. No treatment had been received by any patient before thyroid surgery. Sequencing was performed on blood. All receptors derive from a female donor with papillary thyroid cancer or a benign thyroid nodule (not recorded which). Some clones in this sample may be carry-over from other donors' samples.

This clone was counted ten times or more. The rearrangement uses TRBV19 and TRBJ1-1; 11 bases are shared with TRBD1. CDR1 is LNHDA and CDR2 is SQIVND in the germline V gene (reference sequence). The CDR3 extends over 12 amino acids. J was trimmed by 4 bases and V by 8 bases; bases with no gene match: 0. CDR3 DNA sequence: TGTGCCAGTGGGACAGGGGGCACTGAAGCTTTCTTT. Its translation: CASGTGGTEAFF. Full variable domain (remainder filled in from reference TRBV19 and TRBJ1-1): DGGITQSPKYLFRKEGQNVTLSCEQNLNHDAMYWYRQDPGQGLRLIYYSQIVNDFQKGDIAEGYSVSREKKESFPLTVTSAQKNPTAFYLCASGTGGTEAFFGQGTRLTVV.

In regard to this clone: A read error is possible here, since a much larger clone lies one base away. This chain uses TRBV5-1 with TRBJ2-3; perhaps TRBD1 as D (5 bases). The CDR3 is 14 amino acids. Germline loops: CDR1 SGHRS, CDR2 YFSETQ. CDR3 sequence: CASSPGATEDTRYF. The CDR3 nucleotides read TGCGCCAGCAGCCCTGGGGCGACTGAAGATACGCGGTATTTT.

This clone came up many times. The chain is built from TRBV6-4 and TRBJ1-1; the D is unclear. Deletions cut 6 bases from V and 1 base from J, with 9 bases between. The germline V gene encodes CDR1 MRHNA and CDR2 SNTAGT. CDR3 length: 13 amino acids. As DNA, the CDR3 is TGTGCCAGCAGCGTAGAGGGGAACACTGAAGCTTTCTTT. It encodes CASSVEGNTEAFF.

With respect to this clone: Possible read error: a much larger clone is one base away. The V call is TRBV5-1, the J call TRBJ2-1, with TRBD2 as a possible D gene (6 bases). The germline V gene has CDR1 SGHRS and CDR2 YFSETQ. The CDR3 has 14 residues. This CDR3 is CASSLSGTHNVQFF. The CDR3 DNA reads TGCGCCAGCAGCTTGTCCGGGACTCACAATGTGCAGTTCTTC.

This clone is medium-sized by share. The chain recombines TRBV27 with TRBJ2-7; 8 nucleotides match TRBD1. This CDR3 is built from 16 residues. V trimming: 5 bases; J trimming: 4 bases; junction bases outside the gene matches: 13. Germline CDR1 is MNHEY and CDR2 is SMNVEV (reference sequence). CDR3 DNA: TGTGCCAGCAGTCCAACACCGGGACAGGCTGAGTACGAGCAGTACTTC. This codes for CASSPTPGQAEYEQYF.

This clone has at least ten counts. This rearrangement joins TRBV7-2 to TRBJ2-4, with D perhaps matching TRBD2 (7 bases). The CDR3 runs 16 residues. From germline, CDR1 is SGHTA and CDR2 FQGNSA. With 5 bases removed from V and 8 bases from J, the gap between germline ends came to 22 bases. The chain's CDR3 is CASSGREGGVLDIQYF. DNA of the CDR3: TGTGCCAGCAGCGGGCGTGAGGGGGGGGTCTTGGACATTCAGTACTTC.

The chain carries TRBV27 and TRBJ1-5; no firm D call. The CDR3 consists of 13 residues. Germline-derived CDR1 and CDR2 are MNHEY and SMNVEV (reference sequence). Deletions cut 2 bases from V and 3 bases from J, with 5 bases between. CDR3 loop: CASSLGDNQPQHF. DNA of the CDR3: TGTGCCAGCAGTTTAGGGGACAATCAGCCCCAGCATTTT.

By sample fraction, this clone is medium-sized. V is TRBV6-1 and J is TRBJ1-1; D is undetermined. The CDR3 extends over 11 amino acids. In germline, CDR1 is MNHNS, CDR2 SASEGT. V was pared by 7 bases and J by 3 bases, with 6 bases between. CDR3 sequence: CASTRYTEAFF. The CDR3 DNA reads TGTGCCAGCACAAGGTACACTGAAGCTTTCTTT.

This clone showed up many times. The J gene is TRBJ2-1, the V gene TRBV20-1; 8 nucleotides match TRBD2. This CDR3 comprises 18 residues. J lost 6 bases, V lost 0 bases, and 16 bases had no gene match. Per the germline V gene, CDR1 is DFQATT and CDR2 is SNEGSKA (reference sequence). The chain's CDR3 is CSARDQQRETGPFNEQFF. The CDR3 DNA sequence: TGCAGTGCTAGAGATCAGCAGCGGGAGACCGGGCCATTCAATGAGCAGTTCTTC.

The chain carries TRBV7-2 and TRBJ2-7, with D uncertain. Between the trimmed V and J ends, which lost 3 bases and 10 bases, there was a span of 13 bases. This CDR3 has 12 residues. Looked up from germline, CDR1 is SGHTA and CDR2 is FQGNSA. CDR3 nucleotides: TGTGCCAGCAGCTTTCAAGGCTACTATCAGTACTTC. Protein product: CASSFQGYYQYF.

This chain uses TRBV5-1 with TRBJ2-3; D is tentatively TRBD1 or TRBD2 (5 bases each). Germline V gene sequence: CDR1 SGHRS, CDR2 YFSETQ. This CDR3 is built from 14 residues. The V gene lost 4 bases and the J gene lost 4 bases, with 13 bases spanning the gap. The CDR3 sequence is CASSPTGAADTQYF. CDR3 nucleotides: TGCGCCAGCAGCCCGACCGGGGCCGCAGATACGCAGTATTTT.

The table lists this clone with many counts. The chain carries TRBV11-2 and TRBJ1-1; 7 bases align to TRBD1. Unmatched junction bases numbered 4, after V lost 3 bases and J lost 0 bases. Germline V gene lookup returns CDR1 SGHAT and CDR2 FQNNGV. The length of the CDR3 is 15 residues. CDR3 region: CASSFSGTVNTEAFF. In nucleotides, the CDR3 is TGTGCCAGCAGCTTCTCCGGGACAGTGAACACTGAAGCTTTCTTT. Variable domain in full (rest from reference TRBV11-2 and TRBJ1-1): EAGVAQSPRYKIIEKRQSVAFWCNPISGHATLYWYQQILGQGPKLLIQFQNNGVVDDSQLPKDRFSAERLKGVDSTLKIQPAKLEDSAVYLCASSFSGTVNTEAFFGQGTRLTVV.

This clone has just a few counts. This chain links TRBV19 with TRBJ1-4; possible D gene TRBD1, 6 bases. Germline V lookup: CDR1 LNHDA, CDR2 SQIVND (reference sequence). Deletions cut 10 bases from V and 0 bases from J, with 15 bases between. This CDR3 comprises 15 residues. CDR3 DNA: TGTGCCACTCAGGACAGACCTGCAACTAATGAAAAACTGTTTTTT. Translating it yields CATQDRPATNEKLFF.

This chain links TRBV28 with TRBJ1-5, with a tentative D call TRBD1 (5 bases). This CDR3 spans 12 amino acids. The germline V and J ends were trimmed by 10 bases and 2 bases, with 9 bases remaining between them. Germline-derived CDR1 and CDR2 are MDHEN and SYDVKM. CDR3 bases: TGTGCCACAGGGAGTGGCAATCAGCCCCAGCATTTT. Translated, it gives CATGSGNQPQHF.

This clone was found many times. This chain links TRBV28 with TRBJ2-3, with TRBD2 identical over 14 bases. The CDR3 length is 16 residues. Trimming took 7 bases from V and 8 from J; bases not matched to a gene: 11. Germline V gives CDR1 MDHEN, CDR2 SYDVKM. This CDR3 reads CASTPPPGLAGVTQYF. CDR3 bases: TGTGCCAGCACTCCCCCCCCGGGACTAGCGGGAGTTACGCAGTATTTT.

Regarding this clone: The junction differs from germline at one of its ends, possibly a read error. V usage is TRBV10-3 and J usage is TRBJ1-1, with D maybe TRBD1 (5 bases). Germline CDR1 is ENHRY and CDR2 is SYGVKD. This CDR3 spans 15 amino acids. This chain's CDR3 is CAISSATVQSGEALF. The CDR3 nucleotides are TGTGCCATCAGTTCTGCGACAGTCCAATCGGGCGAAGCTTTATTT.

This clone qualifies as medium-sized. This sequence joins TRBV28 and TRBJ1-2; TRBD1 might be the D (6 bases). This CDR3 is 16 amino acids long. Trimming shortened V by 5 bases and J by 5 bases, and 21 bases separated the two germline ends. CDR1 and CDR2 from the germline V gene are MDHEN and SYDVKM. The CDR3 here is CASSPSGGALGYGYTF. The CDR3 nucleotides are TGTGCCAGCAGTCCCTCTGGGGGGGCGCTTGGTTATGGCTACACCTTC.

There are many counts of this clone. The rearrangement joins TRBV2 to TRBJ1-6; TRBD1 matches 7 bases. Germline V gene lookup returns CDR1 SNHLY and CDR2 FYNNEI. The CDR3 has 14 residues. V lost 6 bases and J lost 7; bases outside the gene matches: 6. The CDR3 nucleotides read TGTGCCAGCAGGACCGGGACAGCAAATTCACCCCTCCACTTT. It is translated as CASRTGTANSPLHF.

This clone was observed many times. CDR3 nucleotides: TGTGCCAGCAGCAGCGAGAGGAACACTGAAGCTTTCTTT. Residues: CASSSERNTEAFF. The V gene is TRBV6-4, the J gene TRBJ1-1, with no clear D. Per germline, CDR1 MRHNA and CDR2 SNTAGT. There are 13 residues in the CDR3. V dropped 6 bases and J dropped 1 base, with 9 bases sitting between them.